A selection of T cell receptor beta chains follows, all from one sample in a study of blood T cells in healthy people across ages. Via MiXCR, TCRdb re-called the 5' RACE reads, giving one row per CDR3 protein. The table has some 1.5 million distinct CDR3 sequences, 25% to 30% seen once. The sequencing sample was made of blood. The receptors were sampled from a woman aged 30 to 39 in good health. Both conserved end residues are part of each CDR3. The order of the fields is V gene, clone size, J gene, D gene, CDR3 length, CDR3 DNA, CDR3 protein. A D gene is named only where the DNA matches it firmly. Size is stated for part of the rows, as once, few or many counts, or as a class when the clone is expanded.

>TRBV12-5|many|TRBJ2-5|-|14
TGTGCTAGTGGCCTGGCTGCGGGATCCGAGACCCAGTACTTC
CASGLAAGSETQYF
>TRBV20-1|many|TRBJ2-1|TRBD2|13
TGCAGTGTGGGCGGGAGGGCCCTCAATGAGCAGTTCTTC
CSVGGRALNEQFF
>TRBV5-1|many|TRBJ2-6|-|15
TGCGCCAGCAGTCAACAGGGAACTGGGGCCAACGTCCTGACTTTC
CASSQQGTGANVLTF
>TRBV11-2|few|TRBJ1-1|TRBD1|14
TGTGCCAGCAGCTTCAGGACAGGGGTTGGTGAAGCTTTCTTT
CASSFRTGVGEAFF
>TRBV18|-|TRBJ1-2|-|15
TGTGCCAGCTCACCGGAGGCAGGGTCAAACTATGGCTGCACCTTC
CASSPEAGSNYGCTF
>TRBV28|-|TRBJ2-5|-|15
TGTGCCAGCAGCCCGACAGAGGGCGACGAGGAGACCCAGTACTTC
CASSPTEGDEETQYF
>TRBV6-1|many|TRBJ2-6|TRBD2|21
TGTGCCAGCACCCCAGGGGGACTAGCGGGTGTAATTTACTCTGGGGCCAACGTCCTGACTTTC
CASTPGGLAGVIYSGANVLTF
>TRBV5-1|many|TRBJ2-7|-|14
TGCGCCAGCAGCTTGGGGGGGCATACCTACGAGCAGTACTTC
CASSLGGHTYEQYF
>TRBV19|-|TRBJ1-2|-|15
TGTGCCAGTAGTATTTTTCAGCAAGCCTCTTATGGCTACACCTTC
CASSIFQQASYGYTF
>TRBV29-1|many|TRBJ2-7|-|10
TGCAGCGTAAGGGAATACGATCAGTACTTC
CSVREYDQYF
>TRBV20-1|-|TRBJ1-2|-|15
TGCAGTGCTAGAAGATCGGCAGGTTCTAACTATGGCTACACCTTC
CSARRSAGSNYGYTF
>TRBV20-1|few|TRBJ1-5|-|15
TGCAGTGCTAAGAAGCTAGGGATGTTGGATCAGCCCCAGCATTTT
CSAKKLGMLDQPQHF
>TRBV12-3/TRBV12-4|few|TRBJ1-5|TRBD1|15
TGTGCCAGCAGTCGCCTCCTAGGGGGCGGGCAGCCCCAGCATTTT
CASSRLLGGGQPQHF
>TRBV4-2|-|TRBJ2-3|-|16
TGTGCCAGCAGCCGTTTGCCCGGTGGCAACACAGATACGCAGTATTTT
CASSRLPGGNTDTQYF
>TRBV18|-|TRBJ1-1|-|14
TGTGCCAGCTCACCAAAACTACAGAACACTGAAGCTTTCTTT
CASSPKLQNTEAFF
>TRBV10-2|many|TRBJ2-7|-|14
TGCGCCAGCAGTGGTCTAGCCTACTCCTACGAGCAGTACTTC
CASSGLAYSYEQYF
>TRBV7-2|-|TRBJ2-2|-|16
TGTGCCAGCAGCTTGGACCAAGTGTCGAACACCGGGGAGCTGTTTTTT
CASSLDQVSNTGELFF
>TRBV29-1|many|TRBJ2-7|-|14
TGCAGCGTAGGGCATAAGCTACAGGTCCACGAGCAGTACTTC
CSVGHKLQVHEQYF
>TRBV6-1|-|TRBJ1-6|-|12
TGTGCCAGCAGGGTGGACTTCTTCCCCCTCCACTTT
CASRVDFFPLHF
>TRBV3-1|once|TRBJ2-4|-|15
TGTGCCAGCAGCCAAGATGGTAGGAGTTACAATGAGCAGTACTTC
CASSQDGRSYNEQYF
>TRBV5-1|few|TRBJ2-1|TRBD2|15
TGCGCCAGCAGCTGGCTAGCGGGGGGCAACAATGAGCAGTTCTTC
CASSWLAGGNNEQFF
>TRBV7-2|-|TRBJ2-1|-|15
TGTGCCAGCAGCTTAAACGGGGACACCGAAAATGAGCAGTTCTTC
CASSLNGDTENEQFF
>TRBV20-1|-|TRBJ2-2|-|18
TGCAGTGCTAGAGCGGTGGGGTTGAGGACAACGAACACCGGGGAGCTGTTTTTT
CSARAVGLRTTNTGELFF
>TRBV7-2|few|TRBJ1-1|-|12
TGTGCCAGCAAGGGGAGATACACTGAAGCTTTCTTT
CASKGRYTEAFF
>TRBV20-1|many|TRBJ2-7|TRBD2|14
TGCAGTGCTTATAGCGGGGAGAGCTCCTACGAGCAGTACTTC
CSAYSGESSYEQYF
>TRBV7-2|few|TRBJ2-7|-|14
TGTGCCAGCAGCTTAGGATCGGCCTACAATGAGCAGTACTTC
CASSLGSAYNEQYF
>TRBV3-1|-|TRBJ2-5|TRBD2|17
TGTGCCAGCAGCCCTCGACTCGGGGGGTCAGTCCAAGAGACCCAGTACTTC
CASSPRLGGSVQETQYF
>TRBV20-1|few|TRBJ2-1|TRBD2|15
TGCAGTGCTAACCCCCTAGCGGGGGGGCCGAGTGAGCAGTTCTTC
CSANPLAGGPSEQFF
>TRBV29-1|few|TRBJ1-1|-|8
TGCAGCGTCCCTGGGGCTTTCTTT
CSVPGAFF
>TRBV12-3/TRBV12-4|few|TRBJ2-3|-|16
TGTGCCAGCAGTTTAGTTGTCCTGCCCCCCACACTCACGCAGTATTTT
CASSLVVLPPTLTQYF
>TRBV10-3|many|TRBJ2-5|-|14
TGCGCCATCAGTGAGTCGGCGGGACAGGAGACCCAGTACTTC
CAISESAGQETQYF
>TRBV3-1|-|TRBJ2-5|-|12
TGTGCCGGCAGGGGAGCGCGAGAGACCCAGTACTTC
CAGRGARETQYF
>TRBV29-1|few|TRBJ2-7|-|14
TGCAGCGTTCACCCGAGATCTCCAGGTGCCGAGCAGTACTTC
CSVHPRSPGAEQYF
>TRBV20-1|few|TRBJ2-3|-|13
TGCAGTGCTAGACGGGGCCCCCCTGATACGCAGTATTTT
CSARRGPPDTQYF
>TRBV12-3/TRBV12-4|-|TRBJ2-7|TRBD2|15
TGTGCCAGCAGTCGGCTTCGGGAGGGGGATTACGAGCAGTACTTC
CASSRLREGDYEQYF
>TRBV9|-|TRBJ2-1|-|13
TGTGCCAGCAGCGTAGTTTCGGGCGGTGAGCAGTTCTTC
CASSVVSGGEQFF
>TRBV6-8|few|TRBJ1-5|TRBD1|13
TGTGCCAGCAGGACAGGGAGGAAGCAGCCCCAGCATTTT
CASRTGRKQPQHF
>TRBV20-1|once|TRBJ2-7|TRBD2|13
TGCAGTGCTAGGGGGCGGGGGGGCGGCGAGCAGTACTTC
CSARGRGGGEQYF
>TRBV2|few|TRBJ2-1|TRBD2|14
TGTGCCAGCAGCGTTGAGCGGGGGTACAATGAGCAGTTCTTC
CASSVERGYNEQFF
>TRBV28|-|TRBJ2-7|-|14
TGTGCCAGCAAAATCGGTCAGGGAACCCACGAGCAGTACTTC
CASKIGQGTHEQYF
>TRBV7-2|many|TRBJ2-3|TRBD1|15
TGTGCCAGCAGCTCTGGACAGGGACGCACAGATACGCAGTATTTT
CASSSGQGRTDTQYF
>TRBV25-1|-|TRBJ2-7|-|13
TGTGCCAGCAGAGCCGACGTAACCTACGAGCAGTACTTC
CASRADVTYEQYF
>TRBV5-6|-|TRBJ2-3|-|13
TGTGCCAGCACCGGACAAAGCACAGATACGCAGTATTTT
CASTGQSTDTQYF
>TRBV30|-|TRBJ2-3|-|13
TGTGCCTGGACTGGGGGGCGAGGAGATACGCAGTATTTT
CAWTGGRGDTQYF
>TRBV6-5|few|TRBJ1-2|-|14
TGTGCCAGCAGCTTCGCCGGACGGGGCTATGGCTACACCTTC
CASSFAGRGYGYTF
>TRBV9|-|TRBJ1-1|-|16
TGTGCCAGCAGCGTAGTAGTTGGTCCCCTAGGGGGGGAGCTGTTCTTT
CASSVVVGPLGGELFF
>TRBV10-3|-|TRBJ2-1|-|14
TGTGCCATCAGTGAGGAGGCGTCAGGGAAGGAGCAGTTCTTC
CAISEEASGKEQFF
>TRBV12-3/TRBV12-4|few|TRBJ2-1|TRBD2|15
TGTGCCAGCAGTTTGAGAGGGACTACCTACAATGAGCAGTTCTTC
CASSLRGTTYNEQFF
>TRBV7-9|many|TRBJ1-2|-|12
TGTGCCAGCAGCTTAGCCGAGGAAGGCTACACCTTC
CASSLAEEGYTF
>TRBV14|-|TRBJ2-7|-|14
TGTGCCAGCAGCAGGCAGGACCTTTTCGGTGAGCAGTACTTC
CASSRQDLFGEQYF